A selection of T cell receptor beta chains follows, all from one sample in a study of shared clonotypes between healthy human individuals. Method: immunoSEQ multiplex PCR; TCRdb's copy keeps in-frame clones and lacks some. The sample comprises 550,000 to 850,000 clones, approximately 72% of which are singletons, and around 1.8% rests with the top ten. Sequenced material: memory CD4+ T cells sorted from blood. These receptors originate from a woman in her 30s in good health. CDR3s include the opening cysteine and the closing phenylalanine or tryptophan. The D gene is left open where the match is weak. Part of the rows lack a size; the others show once, few, many or a class for expanded clones.

V: TRBV7-9; D: TRBD2; size: .; J: TRBJ2-1; CDR3: CASCTGTSGFNEQFF; DNA: TGTGCCAGCTGCACCGGGACTAGCGGGTTTAATGAGCAGTTCTTC
V: TRBV10-3; D: TRBD1; size: .; J: TRBJ2-7; CDR3: CAISDGTGLDEQYF; DNA: TGTGCCATCAGCGACGGGACAGGGCTCGACGAGCAGTACTTC
V: TRBV10-1; D: .; size: .; J: TRBJ2-4; CDR3: CASSTQRAGNIQYF; DNA: TGCGCCAGTTCAACCCAGAGGGCGGGAAACATTCAGTACTTC
V: TRBV2; D: TRBD2; size: .; J: TRBJ2-1; CDR3: CASSERGRSYNEQFF; DNA: TGTGCCAGCAGTGAGCGGGGGAGATCCTACAATGAGCAGTTCTTC
V: TRBV6-6; D: .; size: .; J: TRBJ2-1; CDR3: CASSYGANLGEQFF; DNA: TGTGCCAGCAGTTACGGCGCGAACCTGGGTGAGCAGTTCTTC
V: TRBV7-9; D: .; size: .; J: TRBJ2-7; CDR3: CASSLGVARGYEQYF; DNA: TGTGCCAGCAGCTTGGGTGTAGCGAGGGGCTACGAGCAGTACTTC
V: TRBV6-5; D: .; size: .; J: TRBJ2-7; CDR3: CASSPLARGRNEQYF; DNA: TGTGCCAGCAGTCCCCTTGCGAGGGGTAGGAACGAGCAGTACTTC
V: TRBV28; D: .; size: .; J: TRBJ2-2; CDR3: CASSLEGANTGELFF; DNA: TGTGCCAGCAGTTTAGAAGGGGCGAACACCGGGGAGCTGTTTTTT
V: TRBV18; D: .; size: .; J: TRBJ2-5; CDR3: CASSPLGPGALPTETQYF; DNA: TGTGCCAGCTCACCACTGGGGCCAGGGGCCCTCCCCACAGAGACCCAGTACTTC
V: TRBV7-9; D: .; size: .; J: TRBJ1-2; CDR3: CASSPDYGYTF; DNA: TGTGCCAGCAGTCCGGACTATGGCTACACCTTC
V: TRBV29-1; D: .; size: .; J: TRBJ1-2; CDR3: CSVEDSPGRIGYTF; DNA: TGCAGCGTTGAAGATTCCCCAGGTAGAATCGGCTACACCTTC
V: TRBV25-1; D: .; size: .; J: TRBJ2-7; CDR3: CASSEGTGAYEQYF; DNA: TGTGCCAGCAGTGAAGGAACCGGCGCCTACGAGCAGTACTTC
V: TRBV6-6; D: .; size: .; J: TRBJ1-3; CDR3: CASSGGRPSSGNTIYF; DNA: TGTGCCAGCAGTGGGGGACGGCCGAGCTCTGGAAACACCATATATTTT
V: TRBV12-5; D: .; size: .; J: TRBJ2-5; CDR3: CASGLTRVVGGPYQTQYF; DNA: TGTGCTAGTGGTTTGACCCGCGTCGTGGGGGGCCCGTATCAGACCCAGTACTTC
V: TRBV19; D: TRBD2; size: .; J: TRBJ2-7; CDR3: CASSRREDLYEQYF; DNA: TGTGCCAGTAGTCGGCGGGAGGATTTGTACGAGCAGTACTTC
V: TRBV10-2; D: .; size: .; J: TRBJ2-4; CDR3: CASRGEGRAKNIQYF; DNA: TGCGCCAGCAGGGGGGAAGGGAGGGCCAAAAACATTCAGTACTTC
V: TRBV9; D: .; size: .; J: TRBJ2-3; CDR3: CASSVRGFGTDTQYF; DNA: TGTGCCAGCAGCGTCAGGGGATTTGGCACAGATACGCAGTATTTT
V: TRBV10-1; D: .; size: .; J: TRBJ2-1; CDR3: CASSSGIEKFF; DNA: TGCGCCAGCAGTTCCGGGATAGAAAAGTTCTTC
V: TRBV6-5; D: .; size: .; J: TRBJ1-2; CDR3: CATKTTKSNYGYTF; DNA: TGTGCCACCAAAACAACCAAGTCTAACTATGGCTACACCTTC
V: TRBV4-2; D: .; size: once; J: TRBJ1-3; CDR3: CASSRNQEGNTIYF; DNA: TGTGCCAGCAGCCGGAACCAGGAAGGAAACACCATATATTTT
V: TRBV6-5; D: TRBD2; size: once; J: TRBJ2-7; CDR3: CASSRGALAGVEQYF; DNA: TGTGCCAGCAGTAGGGGGGCACTAGCGGGAGTCGAGCAGTACTTC
V: TRBV27; D: TRBD1; size: few; J: TRBJ1-5; CDR3: CASRRQGRSNQPQHF; DNA: TGTGCCAGCAGGAGACAGGGAAGGAGCAATCAGCCCCAGCATTTT
V: TRBV5-4; D: TRBD2; size: once; J: TRBJ2-7; CDR3: CASSSWGSGIREQYF; DNA: TGTGCCAGCAGCTCCTGGGGTAGCGGGATACGCGAGCAGTACTTC
V: TRBV5-1; D: .; size: .; J: TRBJ2-7; CDR3: CASSLGADVYEQYF; DNA: TGCGCCAGCAGCCTGGGGGCCGATGTCTACGAGCAGTACTTC
V: TRBV7-2; D: TRBD1; size: .; J: TRBJ1-2; CDR3: CASSLATGGANYGYTF; DNA: TGTGCCAGCAGCTTAGCGACAGGGGGAGCTAACTATGGCTACACCTTC
V: TRBV27; D: .; size: few; J: TRBJ1-4; CDR3: CASSPDSNEKLFF; DNA: TGTGCCAGCAGCCCCGACAGTAATGAAAAACTGTTTTTT
V: TRBV11-3; D: .; size: few; J: TRBJ2-1; CDR3: CASSFWGTDEQFF; DNA: TGTGCCAGCAGCTTTTGGGGGACGGATGAGCAGTTCTTC
V: TRBV18; D: .; size: .; J: TRBJ1-2; CDR3: CASSPPERAVGYTF; DNA: TGTGCCAGCTCACCACCGGAACGTGCCGTTGGCTACACCTTC
V: TRBV5-1; D: .; size: many; J: TRBJ2-1; CDR3: CASSIDSSSYNEQFF; DNA: TGCGCCAGCAGCATAGACAGCAGCTCCTACAATGAGCAGTTCTTC
V: TRBV2; D: .; size: .; J: TRBJ1-5; CDR3: CASSVPGQPQHF; DNA: TGTGCCAGCAGTGTACCCGGGCAGCCCCAGCATTTT
V: TRBV7-8; D: .; size: .; J: TRBJ2-7; CDR3: CASSSGRGPSSYEQYF; DNA: TGTGCCAGCAGCTCCGGGCGAGGGCCAAGCTCCTACGAGCAGTACTTC
V: TRBV5-1; D: .; size: .; J: TRBJ1-5; CDR3: CASSFGGDQPQHF; DNA: TGCGCCAGCAGCTTCGGGGGGGATCAGCCCCAGCATTTT
V: TRBV11-2; D: TRBD2; size: .; J: TRBJ2-7; CDR3: CASTRGDEQYF; DNA: TGTGCCAGCACCCGGGGGGACGAGCAGTACTTC
V: TRBV28; D: .; size: .; J: TRBJ1-4; CDR3: CASTDPAGTNEKLFF; DNA: TGTGCCAGCACCGATCCGGCAGGAACTAATGAAAAACTGTTTTTT
V: TRBV29-1; D: TRBD2; size: .; J: TRBJ2-7; CDR3: CSVERAGEVNEQYF; DNA: TGCAGCGTTGAAAGAGCGGGAGAGGTGAACGAGCAGTACTTC
V: TRBV15; D: TRBD2; size: .; J: TRBJ2-3; CDR3: CATKGLAGVQDTQYF; DNA: TGTGCCACCAAGGGACTAGCGGGAGTGCAGGATACGCAGTATTTT
V: TRBV9; D: TRBD2; size: few; J: TRBJ2-1; CDR3: CASSVDPGLAGVSANEQFF; DNA: TGTGCCAGCAGCGTAGACCCGGGACTAGCGGGAGTCTCAGCCAATGAGCAGTTCTTC
V: TRBV28; D: TRBD2; size: .; J: TRBJ2-3; CDR3: CASSSLGGVVYTDTQYF; DNA: TGTGCCAGCAGTTCTTTGGGAGGGGTTGTCTACACAGATACGCAGTATTTT
V: TRBV7-8; D: .; size: .; J: TRBJ2-7; CDR3: CASSLPPAYEQYF; DNA: TGTGCCAGCAGCTTACCTCCTGCCTACGAGCAGTACTTC
V: TRBV27; D: TRBD2; size: .; J: TRBJ2-1; CDR3: CASSFPRVAGGCEQFF; DNA: TGTGCCAGCAGTTTCCCCCGGGTAGCGGGAGGGTGTGAGCAGTTCTTC
V: TRBV7-2; D: .; size: .; J: TRBJ2-7; CDR3: CASSLNGPYEQYF; DNA: TGTGCCAGCAGCTTAAACGGACCCTACGAGCAGTACTTC
V: TRBV19; D: TRBD1; size: few; J: TRBJ2-7; CDR3: CASGDLGQGAYEQYF; DNA: TGTGCCAGTGGAGACTTAGGACAGGGGGCTTACGAGCAGTACTTC
V: TRBV10-3; D: TRBD1; size: .; J: TRBJ2-5; CDR3: CAISGTKQGANQETQYF; DNA: TGTGCCATCAGTGGGACAAAACAGGGGGCTAATCAAGAGACCCAGTACTTC
V: TRBV5-1; D: TRBD2; size: .; J: TRBJ2-1; CDR3: CASSLLAGGDNEQFF; DNA: TGCGCCAGCAGCCTACTAGCGGGAGGAGACAATGAGCAGTTCTTC
V: TRBV2; D: .; size: .; J: TRBJ1-2; CDR3: CASSGTAPSYTF; DNA: TGTGCCAGCAGCGGGACTGCCCCTAGCTACACCTTC
V: TRBV28; D: .; size: .; J: TRBJ2-7; CDR3: CASSLTFSEQYF; DNA: TGTGCCAGCAGTTTGACATTTAGCGAGCAGTACTTC